This T cell receptor (beta chain) comes out of a study of T cells in Graves' hyperthyroidism and ophthalmopathy. Points from the study as a whole: Blood also showed most of the thyroid clonotypes that were expanded above 0.001.

With 4 bases clipped from V and 6 bases from J, the junction kept 17 bases outside the gene matches. The CDR3 extends over 18 amino acids. TCR beta CDR3 regions were amplified from RNA transcripts. The TCR CDR3 first-round RT-PCR relied on the HTBI primer set. Using its own MiXCR run on the multiplex PCR reads, TCRdb lists one record per CDR3 protein. The table records 300,000 to 450,000 distinct CDR3 sequences, about 14% of them present only once. Note on this clonotype: Its antigen is undetermined.

Source material: blood. J is TRBJ2-3 and V is TRBV12-3 or TRBV12-4; TRBD2 matches at 9 bases. This TCR derives from a woman aged 25 to 39 with Graves' ophthalmopathy. The CDR3 DNA follows: TGTGCCAGCAGTTCCCATGCATCAGCGGGGGGTAACACGGATACGCAGTATTTT. Translating it yields CASSSHASAGGNTDTQYF.